These T cell receptor beta chains were read from a single sample in a study of cytomegalovirus exposure and HLA in healthy donors. Sequenced by immunoSEQ multiplex PCR; TCRdb stores in-frame clones only, minus some. Of some 98,000 clones in the sample, under 85% were seen once. Sequencing input: PBMCs. The receptors derive from a female donor in good health and CMV-seropositive. Both conserved end residues are trimmed from each CDR3.

>TRBV10-2|TRBJ2-3
ASSGGVGTDTQY
>TRBV7-2|TRBJ1-5
ASSLDRGFNQPQH
>TRBV19|TRBJ1-1
ASTQPPGTGSGTEAF
>TRBV6-5|TRBJ2-7
ASSYGSGQEQY
>TRBV10-3|TRBJ2-7
AIRQGTYEQY
>TRBV28|TRBJ1-2
ASSFWSPGSHYGYT
>TRBV28|TRBJ2-3
ASSLAGGTDTQY
>TRBV2|TRBJ2-7
ASRTSGLYEQY
>TRBV5-1|TRBJ2-3
ATAAALAPSTDTQY
>TRBV2|TRBJ1-1
ASRQGIAEAF
>TRBV10-2|TRBJ2-7
ARREGRGEQY
>TRBV5-6|TRBJ1-1
ASSLAGAGLEAF
>TRBV6-5|TRBJ1-1
ASIEQGGTEAF
>TRBV11-1|TRBJ1-1
ASSLTGMNTEAF
>TRBV5-1|TRBJ2-3
ASSFEGGDTQY
>TRBV29-1|TRBJ1-3
SVGTGKGGGNTIY
>TRBV28|TRBJ1-1
ALTPLTEDTEAF
>TRBV29-1|TRBJ1-2
SVPYTGEAYTNYGYT
>TRBV20-1|TRBJ2-7
SESGIYEQY
>TRBV19|TRBJ1-5
ASSIGETSNQPQH
>TRBV28|TRBJ2-7
ASSLLRLAGTYEQY